This passage covers 17 T cell receptor beta chains from one sample sequenced in a study of blood T cell repertoires in COVID-19. Sequencing was performed with immunoSEQ multiplex PCR; in TCRdb, only in-frame clones are kept and a portion is missing. This sample yields 200,000 to 250,000 clones, of which roughly 90% are seen a single time; around 10% belongs to the top ten. The source material was PBMCs or T cells enriched from blood (not recorded which). The receptors stem from a man aged 18-30 years with acute COVID-19.

The chain carries TRBV27 and TRBJ1-1, with unresolved D. CDR3 length: 14 residues. Germline assignment: CDR1 MNHEY and CDR2 SMNVEV (reference sequence). Trimming removed 2 bases from V and 2 bases from J, with 9 bases in between. This chain's CDR3 is CASSLGHLNTEAFF. CDR3 in DNA: TGTGCCAGCAGTTTAGGGCACCTCAACACTGAAGCTTTCTTT.

The chain couples TRBV15 to TRBJ2-7; maybe TRBD1 (6 bases). V lost 0 bases to trimming and J lost 3 bases, with 12 bases between them. Germline-derived CDR1 and CDR2 are LNHNV and YYDKDF (reference sequence). The CDR3 length is 15 residues. The CDR3 is CATSRDGGTSYEQYF. The CDR3 DNA follows: TGTGCCACCAGCAGAGATGGTGGGACAAGCTACGAGCAGTACTTC.

The chain joins TRBV18 to TRBJ2-2; D might be TRBD1 (5 bases). The CDR3 spans 14 residues. The V gene lost 2 bases and the J gene lost 3 bases, with 7 bases spanning the gap. Germline V gene sequence: CDR1 KGHSH, CDR2 LQKENI. CDR3 in amino acids: CASSPLGDTGELFF. CDR3 nucleotide sequence: TGTGCCAGCTCACCATTAGGGGACACCGGGGAGCTGTTTTTT.

The chain combines TRBV4-1 with TRBJ1-1; 7 bases match TRBD1. Germline CDR1 reads MGHRA; CDR2 reads YSYEKL. J gave up 3 bases and V 4 bases, and 5 bases lay outside the gene matches. The CDR3 length is 14 residues. The CDR3 region is CASSPRQGDTEAFF. The CDR3 DNA is TGCGCCAGCAGCCCGCGGCAGGGGGACACTGAAGCTTTCTTT.

The J gene is TRBJ2-2, the V gene TRBV30; possible D gene TRBD2, 5 bases. The ends were cut back, 0 bases at V and 0 bases at J, with 11 bases in the middle. CDR1 is GTSNPN, CDR2 SVGIG, per germline (reference sequence). The CDR3 totals 16 residues. The CDR3 DNA reads TGTGCCTGGAGTGTAAAGAGGGCGCCGAACACCGGGGAGCTGTTTTTT. Its protein is CAWSVKRAPNTGELFF. Using reference TRBV30 and TRBJ2-2 for the parts outside the CDR3, the full variable domain is SQTIHQWPATLVQPVGSPLSLECTVEGTSNPNLYWYRQAAGRGLQLLFYSVGIGQISSEVPQNLSASRPQDRQFILSSKKLLLSDSGFYLCAWSVKRAPNTGELFFGEGSRLTVL.

The chain uses TRBV5-4 and TRBJ1-1; 7 bases align to TRBD1. In germline, CDR1 is SGHNT, CDR2 YYREEE (reference sequence). This CDR3 region has 15 residues. With 5 bases clipped from V and 3 bases from J, the junction kept 10 bases outside the gene matches. CDR3: CASRRTGLGDTEAFF. The CDR3 coding sequence is TGTGCCAGCAGAAGGACAGGCCTTGGGGACACTGAAGCTTTCTTT.

This clone was observed once. CDR3 region: CASSSGLAGFSEQYF. As DNA, the CDR3 is TGCGCCAGCAGCTCGGGACTAGCGGGTTTCTCCGAGCAGTACTTC. The chain joins TRBV5-1 to TRBJ2-7, with TRBD2 matching 12 bases. Germline V gene lookup returns CDR1 SGHRS and CDR2 YFSETQ. V trimming: 3 bases; J trimming: 6 bases; junction bases outside the gene matches: 7. The length of the CDR3 is 15 residues.

The chain joins TRBV30 to TRBJ2-5; TRBD1 is a possible D gene (6 bases). V lost 4 bases to trimming and J lost 4 bases, with 16 bases between them. CDR1 and CDR2 from the germline V gene are GTSNPN and SVGIG (reference sequence). The CDR3 has 14 residues. The CDR3 region has the DNA TGTGCCTGGATGATGCAGGGGATGGGAGAGACCCAGTACTTC. Residues: CAWMMQGMGETQYF. Full variable domain (missing parts from reference TRBV30 and TRBJ2-5): SQTIHQWPATLVQPVGSPLSLECTVEGTSNPNLYWYRQAAGRGLQLLFYSVGIGQISSEVPQNLSASRPQDRQFILSSKKLLLSDSGFYLCAWMMQGMGETQYFGPGTRLLVL.

The V and J genes are TRBV5-4 and TRBJ2-7; D uncertain. Germline CDR1 reads SGHNT; CDR2 reads YYREEE (reference sequence). Trimming stripped 6 bases from V and 6 bases from J, with 22 bases between. The CDR3 extends over 15 amino acids. The CDR3 reads CASTPATPWLGEQYF. CDR3 coding DNA: TGTGCCAGCACCCCTGCGACTCCCTGGCTAGGCGAGCAGTACTTC.

The rearrangement uses TRBV27 and TRBJ1-6, with TRBD1 matching 8 bases. V shed 5 bases and J 2 bases; nucleotides not matched to a gene: 8. CDR1 and CDR2 from the germline V gene are MNHEY and SMNVEV (reference sequence). CDR3 length equals 17 residues. CDR3 bases: TGTGCCAGCAGTGCATTCAAGACAGGGGCCTATAATTCACCCCTCCACTTT. It codes for CASSAFKTGAYNSPLHF.

The chain employs TRBV11-2 and TRBJ1-1, with no clear D. This CDR3 is built from 14 residues. The germline V gene has CDR1 SGHAT and CDR2 FQNNGV. V lost 4 bases and J lost 0, with 9 bases in between. The CDR3 sequence is CASSSSGVNTEAFF. The CDR3 DNA reads TGTGCCAGCAGCTCATCGGGAGTGAACACTGAAGCTTTCTTT.

The chain couples TRBV7-9 to TRBJ1-1, with a tentative D call TRBD1 (5 bases). The V gene lost 3 bases and the J gene lost 6 bases, with 11 bases spanning the gap. CDR1 SEHNR and CDR2 FQNEAQ come from the germline V gene (reference sequence). There are 13 residues in the CDR3. The CDR3 is CASSFGQGPEAFF. CDR3 bases: TGTGCCAGCAGCTTTGGGCAGGGCCCTGAAGCTTTCTTT.

The gene calls are TRBV7-9 and TRBJ2-5, with D uncertain. The V gene lost 0 bases and the J gene lost 7 bases, with 6 bases spanning the gap. This CDR3 contains 12 residues. Germline V lookup: CDR1 SEHNR, CDR2 FQNEAQ (reference sequence). The DNA for the CDR3 is TGTGCCAGCAGCTTAGCGGTCGGGACCCAGTACTTC. Translation: CASSLAVGTQYF.

The chain employs TRBV11-2 and TRBJ1-2; TRBD1 is a possible D gene (6 bases). V lost 1 base, J lost 4 bases, and 10 bases lay in between. CDR1 and CDR2 from the germline V gene are SGHAT and FQNNGV. The CDR3 contains 14 residues. The CDR3 sequence: CASSLGGGGYGYTF. The DNA for the CDR3 is TGTGCCAGCAGCTTAGGGGGGGGCGGCTATGGCTACACCTTC. Based on the CDR3 plus reference TRBV11-2 and TRBJ1-2, the full variable domain is EAGVAQSPRYKIIEKRQSVAFWCNPISGHATLYWYQQILGQGPKLLIQFQNNGVVDDSQLPKDRFSAERLKGVDSTLKIQPAKLEDSAVYLCASSLGGGGYGYTFGSGTRLTVV.

This chain connects TRBV24-1 to TRBJ2-1; TRBD2 matches 7 bases. This CDR3 is built from 20 residues. J lost 5 bases, V lost 6 bases, and 24 bases had no gene match. CDR1 is KGHDR and CDR2 is SFDVKD in the germline V gene. CDR3 loop: CATSSPRGLPPGKGNNEQFF. In DNA, the CDR3 is TGTGCCACCAGTTCACCTCGGGGACTACCCCCCGGTAAGGGTAACAATGAGCAGTTCTTC.

The chain employs TRBV4-2 and TRBJ1-1; 8 nucleotides align to TRBD1. V was clipped by 5 bases and J by 4 bases; unmatched bases: 6. Germline assignment: CDR1 LGHNA and CDR2 YNFKEQ. There are 14 residues in the CDR3. CDR3: CASSTQGAGTEAFF. The CDR3 nucleotides read TGTGCCAGCAGCACCCAGGGGGCGGGCACTGAAGCTTTCTTT.

This chain uses TRBV3-1 (or the pseudogene TRBV3-2) with TRBJ1-2, with TRBD1 matching over 7 bases. Unmatched junction bases numbered 4, after V lost 5 bases and J lost 1 base. CDR3 length: 14 amino acids. Germline V gene sequence: CDR1 LGHDT, CDR2 YNNKEL (reference sequence). CDR3 loop: CASSFRDSNYGYTF. In nucleotides, the CDR3 is TGTGCCAGCAGCTTCCGGGACAGTAACTATGGCTACACCTTC.